This TCR beta chain is drawn from a study of blood T cell repertoires in COVID-19. In the study overall: The United States, Italy and Spain were the sources of the acute and convalescent COVID-19 samples.

The CDR3 runs 15 residues. Trimming shortened V by 7 bases and J by 0 bases, and 10 bases separated the two germline ends. The germline gives CDR1 LNHDA, CDR2 SQIVND (reference sequence). As handled by the study authors: Amplifying reference gene primers gave estimates of nucleated cell counts. TCRdb's table, derived via immunoSEQ multiplex PCR, lists solely in-frame clones and lacks some. V, J and clone size reflect that table, while D and trimming were determined from the DNA. The sample gives more than 55,000 clones, more than 60% of which show up once; more than 11% is in the top ten. This clonotype originated in a woman aged 70-85 years with acute or convalescent COVID-19. The chain combines TRBV19 with TRBJ2-6, with TRBD1 as a possible D gene (6 bases). Specimen: peripheral blood. CDR3 DNA sequence: TGTGCCAGTAAGGGGACATCCTCTGGGGCCAACGTCCTGACTTTC. Its translation: CASKGTSSGANVLTF.